This T cell receptor beta chain was profiled in a study of blood T cell repertoires in COVID-19. Turning to the study itself: Italy, Spain and the United States were the sources of the convalescent and acute COVID-19 samples.

As originally analysed: Reference gene primer amplification gave nucleated cell count estimates. TCRdb keeps only in-frame clones here, not all; method: immunoSEQ multiplex PCR. V and J calls and clone size are those listed in that table; D and trimming were worked out from the DNA. This sample has around 300,000 clones, with 85% found just once. Germline V gene lookup returns CDR1 MRHNA and CDR2 SNTAGT. The V end was cut by 8 bases, the J end by 0 bases, with 10 bases between. The CDR3 is made up of 14 amino acids. The rearrangement joins TRBV6-4 to TRBJ2-2; weak D call: TRBD1 (5 bases). Sequenced: peripheral blood. The sequence was obtained from a woman between 45 and 60 years old with active or convalescent COVID-19. The CDR3 loop is CASRTSTNTGELFF. The CDR3 DNA sequence: TGTGCCAGCCGGACATCGACGAACACCGGGGAGCTGTTTTTT.